This TCR beta chain was recovered during a study of T cell clonality in common variable immunodeficiency (dated by TCRdb to between 2014 and 2017). For sequencing, equivalent amounts of genomic DNA were input from CVID and control samples. For every sample, a 60 bp segment covering the rearranged TCRbeta CDR3 region was amplified and then sequenced. The immunoSEQ assay, a bias-corrected multiplex PCR combined with high-throughput sequencing, was used to amplify TCRbeta. The paper's data handling went like this. Every unique nucleotide sequence counted as a clone and was annotated with V, D and J genes, copy number and frequency. Sequences were labeled productive if in frame, and non-productive if out of frame or containing stop codons. Clonality was calculated from Shannon's entropy as previously described. Mean CDR3 Kyte-Doolittle hydropathy was derived from the predicted amino acid sequences of productive clones. Using the R hclust function, scaled V gene usage was clustered hierarchically with Manhattan distance and complete linkage. Sharing of clones by CDR3 amino acid sequence was evaluated by resampling 12 repertoires per group over 100 rounds. The repertoires were searched for approximately 70 published EBV-specific TCRbeta sequences and 245 published CMV-specific TCRbeta sequences. Analysis left out two CVID samples that produced under 10,000 sequences, so 35 to 50 CVID repertoires remained. Held by TCRdb, this immuneACCESS table contains in-frame sequences only and omits some clones. Under half of the omission traces to an unresolved V gene where checked; the cause of the rest is unknown. V and J calls and clone size follow that table, whereas D and trimming were derived from the DNA. The table for this sample lists about 42,000 clones, none of them counted only once. The ten largest clonotypes hold approximately 5.5% of the sample.

This clone came up many times. No cognate antigen has been identified for it. The read falls 3 residues short of the CDR3 end, and the missing part is taken from the germline J gene. The germline V end is reduced by 6 bases and the J end by 5 bases; junction bases left unmatched: 8. For CDR1 and CDR2, the germline V gene lists SQVTM and ANQGSEA. The CDR3 runs 15 residues from the cysteine to the phenylalanine. Shown are 36 bases from within the CDR3, in frame from base 1. What the work shows at the level of the full study, not this receptor alone: Correlations between repertoire features and clinical complications were limited by patient heterogeneity within the CVID cohort. Reportedly, TCRbeta sequences from CVID had fewer deletions and N-nucleotide insertions, and highly modified clones with 13 or more V deletions were absent from CVID. Increased TCRbeta clonality was found in CVID subjects compared with healthy controls (t-test p = 0.018), with the increase being most characteristic of about a third of subjects. According to the authors, figuring out what caused the increased clonality in CVID would require sequencing the repertoires of T cell subpopulations. Fewer TCRbeta clones were shared among CVID subjects than among healthy controls (p < 0.0001). Although equal DNA input was used, an average of about 87,000 unique sequences per sample was obtained for controls, compared with some 30,000 for CVID samples.

CVID was diagnosed by standard criteria: serum IgG, IgA and/or IgM reduced below normal range, plus specific antibody deficiency. There were 40 to 45 subjects in the CVID group (approximately 30 male and some 15 female), ranging in age from roughly 9 to 65 years, with a mean age of roughly 39. Both CVID patients and healthy controls were predominantly of Caucasian heritage. All CVID subjects had received replacement immunoglobulin therapy for at least one year at the time of study participation. No CVID subject was ill or taking immunomodulatory or immunosuppressive medication when blood was collected. From each donor, roughly 4.5 to 8 ml of heparinized peripheral whole blood was collected. Genomic DNA from adults with common variable immune deficiency (CVID) and from healthy adult controls was used for sequencing of TCRbeta CDR3 repertoires. Diluted blood was subjected to density centrifugation over Hypaque 1077 or Ficoll-Paque for isolation of peripheral blood mononuclear cells. Genomic DNA was extracted from unsorted mononuclear cells by Qiagen column purification or by a centrifugation-based method.

The chain employs TRBV29-1 and TRBJ2-3; the junction holds 13 bases that match TRBD2. Source material: peripheral blood mononuclear cells. The TCR originated in a human donor with common variable immunodeficiency. The CDR3 is CSVRGLAGEGDTQYF. CDR3 DNA, as far as it was read: TGCAGCGTGCGCGGACTAGCGGGAGAAGGAGATACG.